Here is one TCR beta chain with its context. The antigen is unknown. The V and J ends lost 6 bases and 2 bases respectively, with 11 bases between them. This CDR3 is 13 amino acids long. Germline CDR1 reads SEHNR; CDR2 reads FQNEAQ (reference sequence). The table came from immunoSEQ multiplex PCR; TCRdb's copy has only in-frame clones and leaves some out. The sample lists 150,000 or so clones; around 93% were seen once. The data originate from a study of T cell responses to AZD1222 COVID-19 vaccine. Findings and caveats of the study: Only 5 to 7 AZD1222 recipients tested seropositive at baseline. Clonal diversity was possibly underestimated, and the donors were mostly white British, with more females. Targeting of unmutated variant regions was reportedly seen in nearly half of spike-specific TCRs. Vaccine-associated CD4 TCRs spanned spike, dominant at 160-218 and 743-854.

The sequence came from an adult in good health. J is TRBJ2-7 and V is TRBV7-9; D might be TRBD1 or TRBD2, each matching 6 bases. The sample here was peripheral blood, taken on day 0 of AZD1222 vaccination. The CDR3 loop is CASSRGLTYEQYF. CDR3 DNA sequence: TGTGCCAGCAGTCGGGGGCTAACCTACGAGCAGTACTTC.